This entry lists 29 T cell receptor beta chains sequenced from one sample in a study of cytomegalovirus exposure and HLA in healthy donors. PCR amplification relied on 60 Vbeta primers (plus 13 Jbeta primers). Clones were sequenced by immunoSEQ multiplex PCR, and TCRdb holds only the in-frame ones, with some missing. This table has 100,000 to 150,000 clones, about 8.5% appearing once. Sequencing input: PBMCs. The receptors here all came from a man aged 35 to 55 in good health and CMV-seronegative.

The rearrangement joins TRBV6-1 to TRBJ1-6; D is ambiguous. The V gene's germline CDR1 is MNHNS and CDR2 SASEGT. CDR3 length: 14 amino acids. V lost 2 bases to trimming and J lost 10 bases, with 12 bases between them. The CDR3 sequence: CASSERGQMSPLHF. The CDR3 nucleotides are TGTGCCAGCAGTGAACGAGGTCAGATGTCACCCCTCCACTTT.

The V call is TRBV5-1, the J call TRBJ2-1; D is perhaps TRBD2 (5 bases). Germline CDR1 and CDR2: SGHRS and YFSETQ. This CDR3 spans 14 amino acids. Trimming removed 0 bases at V and 5 bases at J, with 9 bases between. The CDR3 nucleotides are TGCGCCAGCAGCTTGGTACCGGGAAACAATGAGCAGTTCTTC. Its translation: CASSLVPGNNEQFF. The full variable domain, completed using reference TRBV5-1 and TRBJ2-1, is KAGVTQTPRYLIKTRGQQVTLSCSPISGHRSVSWYQQTPGQGLQFLFEYFSETQRNKGNFPGRFSGRQFSNSRSEMNVSTLELGDSALYLCASSLVPGNNEQFFGPGTRLTVL.

The chain employs TRBV2 and TRBJ2-1; no reliable D call. The CDR3 is 12 residues long. Germline V gene data show CDR1 as SNHLY and CDR2 as FYNNEI. Trimming pared 2 bases from V and 9 bases from J, leaving 8 bases between. CDR3 sequence reads: CASSELGGEQFF. As DNA, the CDR3 is TGTGCCAGCAGTGAACTAGGCGGTGAGCAGTTCTTC. Variable domain in full (rest from reference TRBV2 and TRBJ2-1): EPEVTQTPSHQVTQMGQEVILRCVPISNHLYFYWYRQILGQKVEFLVSFYNNEISEKSEIFDDQFSVERPDGSNFTLKIRSTKLEDSAMYFCASSELGGEQFFGPGTRLTVL.

This clone appeared a few times. The gene calls are TRBV7-8 and TRBJ1-5; D not resolved. The CDR3 is made up of 15 amino acids. CDR1 is SGHVS and CDR2 is FQNEAQ in the germline V gene. Trimming removed 0 bases at V and 3 bases at J, with 9 bases between. CDR3 sequence: CASSLALANNQPQHF. In nucleotides, the CDR3 is TGTGCCAGCAGCTTAGCCCTGGCCAACAATCAGCCCCAGCATTTT.

About this clone itself: This specimen includes other DNA sequences encoding the same CDR3. The chain is built from TRBV11-2 and TRBJ1-1; 9 bases line up with TRBD1. Trimming at V came to 2 bases and at J to 8 bases, leaving 9 bases not matched to a gene. The CDR3 totals 15 residues. Germline V gene lookup returns CDR1 SGHAT and CDR2 FQNNGV. CDR3: CASSLRGDREAEAFF. The DNA of the CDR3 is TGTGCCAGCAGCTTAAGGGGGGACAGGGAGGCCGAAGCTTTCTTT.

This clone was observed a handful of times. This chain connects TRBV7-2 to TRBJ1-5; D possibly corresponds to TRBD1 (6 bases). CDR3 length equals 15 residues. Trimming shortened V by 5 bases and J by 1 base, and 12 bases separated the two germline ends. CDR1 is SGHTA, CDR2 FQGNSA, per germline. CDR3 loop: CASSPGGASNQPQHF. CDR3 coding DNA: TGTGCCAGCAGCCCGGGGGGGGCAAGCAATCAGCCCCAGCATTTT. Combining the CDR3 with reference TRBV7-2 and TRBJ1-5 gives the whole variable domain GAGVSQSPSNKVTEKGKDVELRCDPISGHTALYWYRQSLGQGLEFLIYFQGNSAPDKSGLPSDRFSAERTGGSVSTLTIQRTQQEDSAVYLCASSPGGASNQPQHFGDGTRLSIL.

In this sample, this clone turned up a few times. The rearrangement links TRBV7-9 to TRBJ2-2; TRBD1 agrees at 8 bases. From germline, CDR1 is SEHNR and CDR2 FQNEAQ (reference sequence). This CDR3 contains 15 residues. Trimming at V came to 6 bases and at J to 3 bases, leaving 6 bases not matched to a gene. The CDR3, as DNA: TGTGCCAGCAGGACGACAGGGGCTGACACCGGGGAGCTGTTTTTT. Translation: CASRTTGADTGELFF. The whole variable domain, filled in from reference TRBV7-9 and TRBJ2-2, reads DTGVSQNPRHKITKRGQNVTFRCDPISEHNRLYWYRQTLGQGPEFLTYFQNEAQLEKSRLLSDRFSAERPKGSFSTLEIQRTEQGDSAMYLCASRTTGADTGELFFGEGSRLTVL.

The table lists this clone with a few counts. The CDR3 here is CASSYDRAKGEKLFF. Written as DNA, the CDR3 is TGTGCCAGCAGTTATGACAGGGCGAAGGGTGAAAAACTGTTTTTT. The V gene is TRBV28, the J gene TRBJ1-4; 7 bases are shared with TRBD1. The CDR3 runs 15 residues. Germline CDR1 MDHEN, CDR2 SYDVKM. V lost 4 bases, J lost 7 bases, and 9 bases stayed unmatched. Full variable domain (missing parts from reference TRBV28 and TRBJ1-4): DVKVTQSSRYLVKRTGEKVFLECVQDMDHENMFWYRQDPGLGLRLIYFSYDVKMKEKGDIPEGYSVSREKKERFSLILESASTNQTSMYLCASSYDRAKGEKLFFGSGTQLSVL.

J is TRBJ1-2 and V is TRBV10-2; the match to TRBD1 covers 7 bases. The junction had 5 bases not matched to a gene; V was cut back by 6 bases and J by 4 bases. CDR3 length: 13 residues. Germline CDR1 and CDR2: WSHSY and SAAADI. The CDR3 loop is CASREAGGYGYTF. The CDR3 coding sequence is TGCGCCAGCAGAGAGGCAGGGGGCTATGGCTACACCTTC.

This clone has a handful of counts. This chain links TRBV5-8 with TRBJ1-5; 7 bases are shared with TRBD1. CDR3 size: 15 residues. The germline V gene has CDR1 SGHTS and CDR2 YDEGEE. V lost 4 bases, J lost 0 bases, and 4 bases stayed unmatched. CDR3 sequence (DNA): TGTGCCAGCAGCGAGGGACAGAGTAGCAATCAGCCCCAGCATTTT. Translation: CASSEGQSSNQPQHF.

V is TRBV6-1 and J is TRBJ1-2, with TRBD1 identical over 9 bases. The CDR3 length is 15 residues. The germline gives CDR1 MNHNS, CDR2 SASEGT. The J segment lost 4 bases and the V segment lost 1 base, leaving 4 bases of the junction unmatched. The CDR3 nucleotides are TGTGCCAGCAGTGAAGACAGGGGGCTGGCCTATGGCTACACCTTC. This translates into CASSEDRGLAYGYTF.

The sample holds a few counts of this clone. This chain connects TRBV5-6 to TRBJ2-4; a weak D match, TRBD1 (5 bases). Trimming pared 0 bases from V and 0 bases from J, leaving 7 bases between. Germline CDR1 is SGHDT and CDR2 is YYEEEE. This CDR3 is 15 amino acids long. This CDR3 reads CASSLEGLAKNIQYF. DNA for the CDR3: TGTGCCAGCAGCTTGGAGGGGTTAGCCAAAAACATTCAGTACTTC.

As concerns this clone: Within the sample, other DNA sequences also encode this same CDR3. The chain has TRBV19 and TRBJ2-7; 9 nucleotides line up with TRBD1. In germline, CDR1 is LNHDA, CDR2 SQIVND (reference sequence). The CDR3 spans 14 residues. Trimming removed 6 bases from V and 5 bases from J; junction bases left unmatched: 8. CDR3: CASRGRGQGHEQYF. In nucleotides, the CDR3 is TGTGCCAGTAGAGGGAGGGGACAGGGCCACGAGCAGTACTTC.

This clone was picked up a small number of times. This chain joins TRBV10-3 and TRBJ1-1; no clear D gene. V lost 3 bases and J lost 8, with 10 bases in between. This CDR3 region has 12 residues. The germline V gene encodes CDR1 ENHRY and CDR2 SYGVKD. The CDR3 nucleotides are TGTGCCATCAGTGACCTGGCGGAGGAAGCTTTCTTT. This gives the protein CAISDLAEEAFF.

The chain employs TRBV11-2 and TRBJ2-3; D perhaps matches TRBD2 (6 bases). V was trimmed by 1 base and J by 1 base, leaving 9 bases between them. CDR3 length: 15 amino acids. The V gene's germline CDR1 is SGHAT and CDR2 FQNNGV. The CDR3: CASSLGVAGTDTQYF. The DNA for the CDR3 is TGTGCCAGCAGCTTAGGAGTAGCGGGCACAGATACGCAGTATTTT.

This clone was seen a handful of times. In nucleotides, the CDR3 is TGTGCCAGCAGCGTCAGGGGGCAGCCCCAGCATTTT. It is translated as CASSVRGQPQHF. The chain couples TRBV2 to TRBJ1-5; TRBD1 matches 7 bases. The CDR3 totals 12 residues. The germline gives CDR1 SNHLY, CDR2 FYNNEI. The V and J ends lost 6 bases and 7 bases, in that order; junction bases with no gene match: 3.

The chain links TRBV6-1 to TRBJ2-7, with 10 bases that match TRBD2. After removal of 6 bases from V and 2 bases from J, the junction contained 7 bases not matched to a gene. This CDR3 has 15 amino acids. CDR1 and CDR2 from the germline V gene are MNHNS and SASEGT. The CDR3 DNA reads TGTGCCAGCAGCCAATGGACTAGCGGTCCCTACGAGCAGTACTTC. Translated: CASSQWTSGPYEQYF.

Here the CDR3 reads CRTNQGRAQHF. DNA of the CDR3: TGCAGGACAAACCAGGGGAGGGCCCAGCATTTT. The chain employs TRBV20-1 and TRBJ1-5; TRBD1 is a possible D gene (6 bases). The length of the CDR3 is 11 residues. CDR1 and CDR2 from the germline V gene are DFQATT and SNEGSKA (reference sequence).

CDR3 region: CASSQGLYGKTEAFF. The CDR3, as DNA: TGCGCCAGCAGCCAAGGTCTTTACGGTAAGACTGAAGCTTTCTTT. The chain uses TRBV4-1 and TRBJ1-1; D unresolved. The germline CDR1 and CDR2 sequences are MGHRA and YSYEKL. V was trimmed by 1 base and J by 5 bases, leaving 14 bases between them. CDR3 size: 15 residues.

This chain connects TRBV5-1 to TRBJ2-7; weak D call: TRBD1 (5 bases). With 0 bases removed from V and 5 bases from J, the gap between germline ends came to 12 bases. The CDR3 consists of 14 residues. Germline-derived CDR1 and CDR2 are SGHRS and YFSETQ. The CDR3 region is CASSLGRVQDEQYF. The CDR3 DNA follows: TGCGCCAGCAGCTTGGGCAGGGTCCAAGACGAGCAGTACTTC.

J is TRBJ1-1 and V is TRBV5-6; D is possibly TRBD1 (5 bases). Trimming left V 5 bases short and J 6 bases short, with 11 bases between. This CDR3 is built from 12 residues. The germline CDR1 and CDR2 sequences are SGHDT and YYEEEE. The CDR3 DNA reads TGTGCCAGCAGATCCGGGGGACCTGAAGCTTTCTTT. Translation gives CASRSGGPEAFF.

The rearrangement joins TRBV19 to TRBJ2-4, with 12 bases lining up with TRBD2. Trimming removed 3 bases from V and 1 base from J; junction bases left unmatched: 7. Germline V gene sequence: CDR1 LNHDA, CDR2 SQIVND (reference sequence). There are 18 residues in the CDR3. As DNA, the CDR3 is TGTGCCAGTAGTATCCCTAGCGGGGGGGCCGGGGCCAAAAACATTCAGTACTTC. Its translation is CASSIPSGGAGAKNIQYF.

This clone was seen only a few times. This sequence joins TRBV2 and TRBJ2-3, with 11 bases aligning to TRBD2. CDR1 is SNHLY, CDR2 FYNNEI, per germline. The CDR3 sequence is 16 residues long. V lost 8 bases, J lost 3 bases, and 10 bases stayed unmatched. The CDR3 DNA reads as TGTGCCAGCGGCCTAGCGGGGGGTATGAGTACAGATACGCAGTATTTT. Translation: CASGLAGGMSTDTQYF. The whole variable domain, remainder taken from reference TRBV2 and TRBJ2-3, is EPEVTQTPSHQVTQMGQEVILRCVPISNHLYFYWYRQILGQKVEFLVSFYNNEISEKSEIFDDQFSVERPDGSNFTLKIRSTKLEDSAMYFCASGLAGGMSTDTQYFGPGTRLTVL.

The genes are TRBV19 and TRBJ2-7; 8 nucleotides align to TRBD2. J lost 10 bases, V lost 5 bases, and 13 bases had no gene match. CDR3 length: 14 amino acids. Per germline, CDR1 LNHDA and CDR2 SQIVND (reference sequence). CDR3 loop: CASSPRGVPREQYF. CDR3 sequence (DNA): TGTGCCAGTAGTCCGCGGGGGGTCCCTAGGGAACAGTACTTC.

The rearrangement links TRBV2 to TRBJ1-1; D is uncertain. This CDR3 is built from 13 residues. CDR1 SNHLY and CDR2 FYNNEI come from the germline V gene. Trimming took off 7 bases at V and 1 base at J, with 10 bases between the two ends. CDR3 sequence (DNA): TGTGCCAGCACGAGGGAGTCGAACACTGAAGCTTTCTTT. Translating it yields CASTRESNTEAFF.

This clone was detected a few times. The J gene is TRBJ2-5, the V gene TRBV2, with a possible D match to TRBD2 (6 bases). The V and J ends lost 5 bases and 5 bases respectively, with 18 bases between them. From germline, CDR1 is SNHLY and CDR2 FYNNEI. The CDR3 has 15 amino acids. CDR3 coding DNA: TGTGCCAGCAGTACTCCCGGGCCAGGAGGGGAGACCCAGTACTTC. Protein sequence: CASSTPGPGGETQYF.

In this sample, this clone turned up a few times. V usage is TRBV11-2 and J usage is TRBJ2-5; 8 bases map to TRBD2. The junction had 9 bases not matched to a gene; V was cut back by 5 bases and J by 4 bases. The CDR3 loop spans 15 amino acids. Per germline, CDR1 SGHAT and CDR2 FQNNGV. The CDR3: CASSPRTSPRETQYF. The CDR3 bases are TGTGCCAGCAGCCCTCGGACTAGCCCCCGAGAGACCCAGTACTTC.

This clone showed up just a few times. V usage is TRBV6-4 and J usage is TRBJ2-7; D unresolved. The germline CDR1 and CDR2 sequences are MRHNA and SNTAGT. V was clipped by 6 bases and J by 2 bases, with 8 bases between them. The CDR3 totals 12 residues. CDR3 residues: CASSYRPYEQYF. CDR3 DNA: TGTGCCAGCAGCTACCGTCCCTACGAGCAGTACTTC.

The CDR3 DNA reads as TGTGCCAGCAGCGTCTCAGGAGGAACAGATACGCAGTATTTT. It specifies CASSVSGGTDTQYF. This chain uses TRBV9 with TRBJ2-3; TRBD2 is a possible D gene (5 bases). In germline, CDR1 is SGDLS, CDR2 YYNGEE. The CDR3 has 14 residues. V was pared by 2 bases and J by 3 bases, with 10 bases between.